The 13 T cell receptor beta chains below were found in one sample sequenced in a study of T cell responses to AZD1222 COVID-19 vaccine. Sequencing was performed with immunoSEQ multiplex PCR; in TCRdb, only in-frame clones are kept and a portion is missing. Among 120,000 to 150,000 clones listed, roughly 88% were seen once. The sequences come from peripheral blood, collected 28 days after the second AZD1222 dose. The receptor set was obtained from an adult who received the AZD1222 COVID-19 vaccine.

The chain is built from TRBV7-6 and TRBJ2-5, with unresolved D. Germline V lookup: CDR1 SGHVS, CDR2 FNYEAQ. This CDR3 region has 11 residues. The V end was cut by 4 bases, the J end by 5 bases, with 5 bases between. The DNA for the CDR3 is TGTGCCAGCAGCTCCGCCGAGACCCAGTACTTC. Protein product: CASSSAETQYF.

This clone appeared a single time. This chain joins TRBV11-2 and TRBJ1-3; no reliable D call. The CDR3 contains 14 residues. Germline V gives CDR1 SGHAT, CDR2 FQNNGV. The V gene lost 5 bases and the J gene lost 0 bases, with 8 bases spanning the gap. CDR3: CASSPTHSGNTIYF. CDR3 DNA: TGTGCCAGCAGCCCGACCCACTCTGGAAACACCATATATTTT.

The V call is TRBV28, the J call TRBJ1-2; possibly TRBD1 for D (5 bases). The ends were cut back, 2 bases at V and 1 base at J, with 11 bases in the middle. There are 15 residues in the CDR3. Per germline, CDR1 MDHEN and CDR2 SYDVKM. Here the CDR3 reads CASSLARAVNYGYTF. DNA of the CDR3: TGTGCCAGCAGTTTAGCCAGGGCAGTTAACTATGGCTACACCTTC.

The sample holds one count of this clone. The rearrangement links TRBV10-2 to TRBJ1-6, with TRBD1 identical over 8 bases. CDR1 is WSHSY, CDR2 SAAADI, per germline. V lost 2 bases and J lost 9; bases outside the gene matches: 9. This CDR3 comprises 16 residues. The chain's CDR3 is CASSEGSGGLGSPLHF. The DNA for the CDR3 is TGCGCCAGCAGTGAGGGCTCAGGGGGCTTGGGTTCACCCCTCCACTTT.

The genes are TRBV7-2 and TRBJ2-6; D is possibly TRBD1 or TRBD2 (5 bases each). The V end lost 5 bases, the J end lost 0 bases, and 17 bases lay between the germline ends. The CDR3 runs 18 residues. In germline, CDR1 is SGHTA, CDR2 FQGNSA. The CDR3 coding sequence is TGTGCCAGCAGCCGGGACCCTCAGGGCTCCTCTGGGGCCAACGTCCTGACTTTC. This gives the protein CASSRDPQGSSGANVLTF.

The chain has TRBV6-1 and TRBJ2-3; D gene uncertain. The germline V gene has CDR1 MNHNS and CDR2 SASEGT. The CDR3 sequence is 16 residues long. V lost 1 base to trimming and J lost 2 bases, with 13 bases between them. The CDR3 region has the DNA TGTGCCAGCAGTGAAGAGGCAAGGCGGACCACAGATACGCAGTATTTT. Translation gives CASSEEARRTTDTQYF.

This chain uses TRBV10-3 with TRBJ2-1, with 9 positions matching TRBD2. V lost 5 bases and J lost 14; bases outside the gene matches: 10. The germline V gene encodes CDR1 ENHRY and CDR2 SYGVKD. The CDR3 contains 13 residues. In nucleotides, the CDR3 is TGTGCCATCAGTCCCGGGACTAGCTGGGAAGAGTTCTTC. Translation gives CAISPGTSWEEFF.

This chain links TRBV7-3 with TRBJ2-1, with a tentative D call TRBD1 (5 bases). The germline V gene encodes CDR1 SGHTA and CDR2 FQGTGA. This CDR3 has 13 residues. The V end was cut by 5 bases, the J end by 3 bases, with 8 bases between. The CDR3 spells CASSTDNYNEQFF. CDR3 nucleotide sequence: TGTGCCAGCAGCACGGACAACTACAATGAGCAGTTCTTC.

The chain couples TRBV15 to TRBJ2-1; 10 bases agree with TRBD1. The ends lost 3 bases at V and 9 bases at J; junction bases unmatched: 5. Germline V lookup: CDR1 LNHNV, CDR2 YYDKDF (reference sequence). This CDR3 has 14 amino acids. The CDR3 DNA is TGTGCCACCAGCAGGGACAGGGGGTCGGGTGAGCAGTTCTTC. Protein: CATSRDRGSGEQFF.

The gene calls are TRBV13 and TRBJ2-3; 8 nucleotides align to TRBD2. V lost 1 base to trimming and J lost 5 bases; unmatched junction nucleotides: 8. Germline CDR1 reads PRHDT; CDR2 reads FYEKMQ (reference sequence). There are 16 residues in the CDR3. The CDR3 nucleotides read TGTGCCAGCAGCTTAGCGGGAGGGCCTTATCAAGATACGCAGTATTTT. As protein: CASSLAGGPYQDTQYF.

The chain is built from TRBV20-1 and TRBJ2-1; no definite D call. Germline V CDR1 and CDR2: DFQATT, SNEGSKA (reference sequence). V dropped 3 bases and J dropped 7 bases, with 7 bases sitting between them. The CDR3 covers 11 residues. The CDR3 region has the DNA TGCAGTGCTAGTCGGCGGAATGAGCAGTTCTTC. This encodes CSASRRNEQFF.

This clone was recorded only once. The CDR3 DNA reads TGCGCCAGCAGCCAAGAGGGGTCTAGCGGGAGTTGGGATACGCAGTATTTT. Translation gives CASSQEGSSGSWDTQYF. The chain combines TRBV4-1 with TRBJ2-3, with TRBD2 identical over 10 bases. Germline CDR1 and CDR2: MGHRA and YSYEKL. This CDR3 has 17 amino acids. V dropped 0 bases and J dropped 6; count of bases not matched to a gene: 9.

The chain uses TRBV18 and TRBJ1-1, with 10 bases lining up with TRBD1. With V trimmed by 3 bases and J by 0 bases, 4 bases remained unmatched. Per germline, CDR1 KGHSH and CDR2 LQKENI. This CDR3 region has 16 residues. This CDR3 reads CASSPTGGIMNTEAFF. DNA of the CDR3: TGTGCCAGCTCACCGACAGGGGGCATAATGAACACTGAAGCTTTCTTT.